The 15 T cell receptor beta chains in this list originate from one sample, sequenced in a study of T cell changes during pregnancy in multiple sclerosis. This table comes from immunoSEQ multiplex PCR, and its TCRdb copy is limited to in-frame clones, with some not included. Among 20,000 to 25,000 clones listed, roughly nine tenths were seen once. Here the sequenced sample was CD8+ T cells from peripheral blood mononuclear cells, taken after pregnancy. These receptors were taken from a female donor with multiple sclerosis, enrolled in a pregnancy study.

The rearrangement links TRBV19 to TRBJ2-1, with TRBD2 as a possible D gene (6 bases). The CDR3 totals 16 residues. V lost 3 bases, J lost 6 bases, and 18 bases lay in between. Germline CDR1 is LNHDA and CDR2 is SQIVND (reference sequence). The CDR3 bases are TGTGCCAGTAGTATTAATAGCGGAGCCGGGGGCAATGAGCAGTTCTTC. This encodes CASSINSGAGGNEQFF.

The V call is TRBV5-1, the J call TRBJ2-7; D might be TRBD1 (5 bases). V was pared by 1 base and J by 0 bases, with 8 bases between. Germline V gives CDR1 SGHRS, CDR2 YFSETQ. This CDR3 has 14 amino acids. In nucleotides, the CDR3 is TGCGCCAGCAGCTTGTCAGGGTACTCCTACGAGCAGTACTTC. It yields the protein CASSLSGYSYEQYF.

This clone was seen only once. The chain combines TRBV6-6 with TRBJ1-6; possible D gene TRBD1, 5 bases. This CDR3 is 10 amino acids long. Between the trimmed V and J ends, which lost 5 bases and 15 bases, there was a span of 8 bases. Germline CDR1 is MNHNY and CDR2 is SVGAGI (reference sequence). The CDR3 region is CASSTGVLHF. As DNA, the CDR3 is TGTGCCAGCAGTACAGGTGTCCTCCACTTT.

CDR3 nucleotide sequence: TGTGCCAGCAGTGTTAGCGCAGCCATCAATGAGCAGTTCTTC. It translates to CASSVSAAINEQFF. The chain uses TRBV6-4 and TRBJ2-1; TRBD2 is a possible D gene (5 bases). CDR1 and CDR2 (germline): MRHNA, SNTAGT. V dropped 4 bases and J dropped 6 bases, with 13 bases sitting between them. This CDR3 is built from 14 residues.

The chain employs TRBV7-2 and TRBJ2-7, with TRBD2 matching 10 bases. CDR1 is SGHTA and CDR2 is FQGNSA in the germline V gene. J lost 3 bases, V lost 7 bases, and 6 bases had no gene match. This CDR3 region has 14 residues. The CDR3 sequence is CASTLTSGNYEQYF. The CDR3 DNA is TGTGCCAGCACCCTTACTAGCGGGAACTACGAGCAGTACTTC.

V gene TRBV9 combines with J gene TRBJ2-7; perhaps TRBD2 as D (6 bases). This CDR3 comprises 14 residues. V lost 0 bases, J lost 3 bases, and 10 bases lay in between. Germline CDR1 SGDLS, CDR2 YYNGEE. CDR3 loop: CASSVAGTDYEQYF. CDR3 DNA: TGTGCCAGCAGCGTAGCTGGGACTGACTACGAGCAGTACTTC.

V gene TRBV2 combines with J gene TRBJ1-4, with unresolved D. Looked up from germline, CDR1 is SNHLY and CDR2 is FYNNEI. V lost 3 bases and J 8 bases, leaving 13 bases between the germline ends. The CDR3 runs to 14 residues. CDR3: CASSDSIKMEKLFF. CDR3 coding DNA: TGTGCCAGCAGTGACAGTATTAAGATGGAAAAACTGTTTTTT.

The chain employs TRBV28 and TRBJ2-7; D ambiguous. The CDR3 spans 12 residues. Germline V CDR1 and CDR2: MDHEN, SYDVKM. Trimming stripped 1 base from V and 3 bases from J, with 4 bases between. This CDR3 is CASSLFRYEQYF. The CDR3, as DNA: TGTGCCAGCAGTTTATTCCGCTACGAGCAGTACTTC.

The chain joins TRBV6-5 to TRBJ2-1; 7 bases match TRBD2. V lost 1 base, J lost 8 bases, and 2 bases stayed unmatched. CDR3 length: 13 residues. Looked up from germline, CDR1 is MNHEY and CDR2 is SVGAGI. The CDR3 is CASSYFAGDEQFF. CDR3 in DNA: TGTGCCAGCAGTTACTTCGCGGGGGATGAGCAGTTCTTC.

This chain connects TRBV13 to TRBJ2-7, with TRBD2 matching 13 bases. The V segment lost 8 bases and the J segment 2 bases; nucleotides outside the gene matches: 15. The CDR3 loop spans 18 amino acids. From germline, CDR1 is PRHDT and CDR2 FYEKMQ (reference sequence). Here the CDR3 DNA reads TGTGCCAGCGCCGTCGGACTAGCGGGAGTCCAGGTTGCCTACGAGCAGTACTTC. This encodes CASAVGLAGVQVAYEQYF.

The genes are TRBV30 and TRBJ2-7; 9 bases line up with TRBD2. The V segment lost 0 bases and the J segment 3 bases; nucleotides outside the gene matches: 6. CDR1 is GTSNPN, CDR2 SVGIG, per germline (reference sequence). CDR3 length: 15 amino acids. The CDR3: CAWSVLASGNYEQYF. The CDR3 nucleotides read TGTGCCTGGAGTGTTTTGGCTAGCGGGAACTACGAGCAGTACTTC.

V gene TRBV27 combines with J gene TRBJ2-1, with 9 bases that match TRBD2. The CDR3 extends over 15 amino acids. V gave up 6 bases and J gave up 1 base; unmatched junction bases: 4. CDR1 is MNHEY, CDR2 SMNVEV, per germline (reference sequence). CDR3 in amino acids: CASRISGSSYNEQFF. CDR3 bases: TGTGCCAGCAGAATTAGCGGGAGTTCCTACAATGAGCAGTTCTTC.

The J gene is TRBJ2-2, the V gene TRBV30, with a possible D match to TRBD2 (6 bases). Germline V CDR1 and CDR2: GTSNPN, SVGIG (reference sequence). CDR3 length: 13 amino acids. Trimming removed 5 bases at V and 5 bases at J, with 12 bases between. The CDR3 region has the DNA TGTGCCTGGGGCGGGGAGCAAACCGGGGAGCTGTTTTTT. Residues: CAWGGEQTGELFF.

Judged by abundance, this clone is medium-sized. The V and J genes are TRBV6-4 and TRBJ2-2; possibly TRBD2 for D (5 bases). Trimming removed 0 bases at V and 3 bases at J, with 5 bases between. This CDR3 spans 14 amino acids. Germline CDR1 and CDR2: MRHNA and SNTAGT. The DNA of the CDR3 is TGTGCCAGCAGTGACTCGCGGGACACCGGGGAGCTGTTTTTT. Translation gives CASSDSRDTGELFF.

This chain links TRBV6-1 with TRBJ2-7; TRBD1 aligns across 7 bases. In germline, CDR1 is MNHNS, CDR2 SASEGT. J lost 6 bases, V lost 0 bases, and 11 bases had no gene match. CDR3 length: 16 residues. CDR3 sequence reads: CASSEALSGGRSEQYF. CDR3 DNA: TGTGCCAGCAGTGAAGCGCTCTCAGGGGGTCGGAGCGAGCAGTACTTC.